The 14 T cell receptor beta chains presented below share a single source sample, sequenced in a study of regulatory T cells in long-lasting Graves disease. Arm-PCR of CDR3 regions and iRepertoire HTBI primers were used to build TCR beta libraries. TCRdb analysed the multiplex PCR reads with MiXCR anew, one entry per CDR3 protein. The sample records approximately 400,000 distinct CDR3 sequences, approximately 12% being singletons. Regarding time point: newly diagnosed GD, antithyroid drugs for less than 3 months. Extracted PBMC RNA gave rise to the TCR library. The data were also submitted as part of a second study, on T cells in Graves' hyperthyroidism and ophthalmopathy.

The sample here was peripheral blood mononuclear cells (PBMCs), taken at new diagnosis, from a patient treated with antithyroid drugs. These receptors all stem from a woman aged 18-29 years with Graves disease.

Many counts were recorded for this clonotype. The chain combines TRBV7-9 with TRBJ2-1, with no clear D. Germline V gene data show CDR1 as SEHNR and CDR2 as FQNEAQ (reference sequence). The length of the CDR3 is 14 residues. Trimming stripped 1 base from V and 4 bases from J, with 8 bases between. CDR3 coding DNA: TGTGCCAGCAGCTTAGTAGGCCAGTACAATGAGCAGTTCTTC. This gives the protein CASSLVGQYNEQFF. The whole variable domain, remainder taken from reference TRBV7-9 and TRBJ2-1, is DTGVSQNPRHKITKRGQNVTFRCDPISEHNRLYWYRQTLGQGPEFLTYFQNEAQLEKSRLLSDRFSAERPKGSFSTLEIQRTEQGDSAMYLCASSLVGQYNEQFFGPGTRLTVL.

This clonotype has ten or more counts. V and J are TRBV12-5 and TRBJ1-2; D remains ambiguous. The CDR3 totals 14 residues. The germline V gene has CDR1 LGHNT and CDR2 FRNRAP. The V end was cut by 0 bases, the J end by 4 bases, with 9 bases between. CDR3 in amino acids: CASGLVASSYGYTF. CDR3 nucleotides: TGTGCTAGTGGTTTGGTTGCCAGCAGCTATGGCTACACCTTC.

The genes are TRBV5-5 and TRBJ2-4, with TRBD2 matching 7 bases. The trim removed 3 bases at V and 4 bases at J, leaving 19 bases unmatched. This CDR3 is built from 19 residues. CDR1 and CDR2 (germline): SGHKS, YYEKEE (reference sequence). The CDR3 protein is CASSWEMYDPVGGKNIQYF. CDR3 DNA sequence: TGTGCCAGCAGCTGGGAGATGTATGACCCAGTGGGAGGGAAAAACATTCAGTACTTC.

The table lists this clonotype with a few counts. The rearrangement uses TRBV24-1 and TRBJ2-2, with D tentatively TRBD2 (6 bases). Trimming cost V 4 bases and J 8 bases, with 10 bases left between them. Germline loops: CDR1 KGHDR, CDR2 SFDVKD. The CDR3 loop spans 13 amino acids. Written as DNA, the CDR3 is TGTGCCACCAGTGAGGCTCTAGCGGGGGAGCTGTTTTTT. Amino acids: CATSEALAGELFF.

Many counts were recorded for this clonotype. The chain uses TRBV11-2 and TRBJ2-1; D remains ambiguous. V gave up 2 bases and J gave up 5 bases, with 16 bases separating them. Germline lookup yields CDR1 SGHAT and CDR2 FQNNGV. The CDR3 runs 16 residues. The CDR3 region is CASSLIMRLLDNEQFF. CDR3 coding DNA: TGTGCCAGCAGCTTAATTATGAGACTCCTCGACAATGAGCAGTTCTTC.

The rearrangement links TRBV13 to TRBJ2-5; D is tentatively TRBD1 or TRBD2 (6 bases each). Deletions cut 8 bases from V and 5 bases from J, with 18 bases between. CDR3 length: 14 residues. CDR1 and CDR2 from the germline V gene are PRHDT and FYEKMQ (reference sequence). The CDR3 nucleotides are TGTGCCAGCGGACTCGGGGGCATTATGGAGACCCAGTACTTC. As protein: CASGLGGIMETQYF.

This clonotype showed up many times. The chain employs TRBV5-5 and TRBJ2-3, with 7 nucleotides matching TRBD1. The CDR3 spans 16 residues. Germline V gene data show CDR1 as SGHKS and CDR2 as YYEKEE (reference sequence). The trim removed 1 base at V and 2 bases at J, leaving 7 bases unmatched. In nucleotides, the CDR3 is TGTGCCAGCAGCTTGCTGGCAGGGGGATACACAGATACGCAGTATTTT. Amino acids: CASSLLAGGYTDTQYF. Using reference TRBV5-5 and TRBJ2-3 for the parts outside the CDR3, the full variable domain is DAGVTQSPTHLIKTRGQQVTLRCSPISGHKSVSWYQQVLGQGPQFIFQYYEKEERGRGNFPDRFSARQFPNYSSELNVNALLLGDSALYLCASSLLAGGYTDTQYFGPGTRLTVL.

The genes are TRBV6-1 and TRBJ1-2, with a possible D match to TRBD1 (6 bases). The CDR3 covers 18 residues. Trimming took off 7 bases at V and 8 bases at J, with 32 bases between the two ends. Germline loops: CDR1 MNHNS, CDR2 SASEGT. CDR3 in amino acids: CASIPSPSGALIPKGYTF. Here the CDR3 DNA reads TGTGCCAGCATCCCATCACCGTCAGGGGCGCTAATTCCTAAAGGCTACACCTTC.

This chain connects TRBV5-6 to TRBJ1-2; TRBD1 might be the D (6 bases). The germline V gene has CDR1 SGHDT and CDR2 YYEEEE. V lost 5 bases to trimming and J lost 6 bases, with 14 bases between them. This CDR3 comprises 13 residues. The CDR3 nucleotides read TGTGCCAGCAGGGCGAACAGGGCGGATGGCTACACCTTC. Translated, it gives CASRANRADGYTF.

This clonotype was seen repeatedly, ten times or more. This chain joins TRBV13 and TRBJ1-3; D possibly corresponds to TRBD1 (6 bases). This CDR3 comprises 15 residues. Germline CDR1 reads PRHDT; CDR2 reads FYEKMQ (reference sequence). The V end lost 2 bases, the J end lost 4 bases, and 12 bases lay between the germline ends. CDR3 nucleotide sequence: TGTGCCAGCAGCTTAAATCCAGGGGTGGGAAACACCATATATTTT. Translation: CASSLNPGVGNTIYF.

This clonotype was found a few times. The V gene is TRBV20-1, the J gene TRBJ1-6, with D perhaps TRBD1 (6 bases). The CDR3 contains 14 residues. Per germline, CDR1 DFQATT and CDR2 SNEGSKA (reference sequence). V was cut by 7 bases and J by 10 bases, with 20 bases left in between. CDR3 region: CSVQLGGGNSPLHF. The CDR3 DNA follows: TGCAGTGTCCAATTAGGGGGGGGCAACTCACCCCTCCACTTT.

The sample holds a few counts of this clonotype. This chain connects TRBV28 to TRBJ1-6; D perhaps matches TRBD1 (5 bases). Trimming removed 4 bases from V and 7 bases from J, with 14 bases in between. Germline V gene data show CDR1 as MDHEN and CDR2 as SYDVKM. This CDR3 contains 15 residues. The CDR3 spells CASSSNPGGNSPLHF. In nucleotides, the CDR3 is TGTGCCAGCAGTTCCAATCCCGGGGGGAATTCACCCCTCCACTTT.

This clonotype showed up just a few times. V usage is TRBV7-2 and J usage is TRBJ1-6; TRBD1 might be the D (5 bases). CDR3 length equals 16 residues. The germline CDR1 and CDR2 sequences are SGHTA and FQGNSA. Trimming removed 8 bases from V and 6 bases from J, with 20 bases in between. The CDR3 reads CASAISTGRFNSPLHF. CDR3 coding DNA: TGTGCCAGCGCGATCTCGACGGGACGGTTTAATTCACCCCTCCACTTT.

As regards this clonotype: A read error may explain this, as a much larger clone is one base away. No conserved phenylalanine or tryptophan ends this CDR3, so it is likely a read error. The V call is TRBV29-1, the J call TRBJ2-1; D gene unclear. CDR3 length: 11 amino acids. V was shortened by 4 bases and J by 9 bases, with 10 bases between the two germline ends. Germline CDR1 SQVTM, CDR2 ANQGSEA. CDR3 residues: CSVGERSEQFL. CDR3 coding DNA: TGCAGCGTTGGAGAACGGAGTGAGCAGTTCCTC.